These 8 T cell receptor beta chains were all obtained from the same sample, sequenced in a study of T cell repertoires in cytomegalovirus infection. TCRdb reprocessed the reads via MiXCR and lists one record per CDR3 protein. The sample yields 110,000 or so distinct CDR3 sequences, about 33% seen once. For these receptors, no antigen is known. Sequenced here: CD8+ T cells from cultured PBMCs, sampled from culture after CMV antigen stimulation. These receptors came from a human donor in good health (CMV status not recorded). Some clones in this sample may be carry-over from other donors' samples.

The chain carries TRBV6-5 and TRBJ1-1, with 7 bases lining up with TRBD1. The CDR3 consists of 15 residues. CDR1 is MNHEY, CDR2 SVGAGI, per germline. V shed 0 bases, J shed 5 bases, and the junction held 6 bases outside the gene matches. CDR3 amino acids: CASSYSLTGWTEAFF. CDR3 in DNA: TGTGCCAGCAGTTACTCACTGACAGGGTGGACTGAAGCTTTCTTT.

The genes are TRBV7-8 and TRBJ2-3; D perhaps matches TRBD2 (5 bases). V was clipped by 1 base and J by 0 bases, with 11 bases between them. Germline CDR1 reads SGHVS; CDR2 reads FQNEAQ. The CDR3 is made up of 16 amino acids. The CDR3 DNA reads TGTGCCAGCAGCTTAGATCCGGGGATAAGCACAGATACGCAGTATTTT. It encodes CASSLDPGISTDTQYF.

The chain is built from TRBV5-4 and TRBJ2-4; tentatively, D is TRBD2 (5 bases). Germline CDR1 SGHNT, CDR2 YYREEE (reference sequence). The CDR3 has 15 amino acids. Trimming shortened V by 3 bases and J by 2 bases, and 12 bases separated the two germline ends. The CDR3 spells CASSSGEITKNIQYF. The CDR3 nucleotides are TGTGCCAGCAGCTCCGGGGAAATCACCAAAAACATTCAGTACTTC.

This clonotype has only a few counts. The V and J genes are TRBV5-1 and TRBJ2-1; TRBD2 matches at 7 bases. CDR3 size: 14 residues. V trimming: 0 bases; J trimming: 6 bases; junction bases outside the gene matches: 3. The germline CDR1 and CDR2 sequences are SGHRS and YFSETQ. The DNA of the CDR3 is TGCGCCAGCAGCTTGGGGGGGGGTCTCAATGAGCAGTTCTTC. It specifies CASSLGGGLNEQFF.

This clonotype was detected only a few times. J is TRBJ1-1 and V is TRBV24-1; TRBD1 might be the D (6 bases). CDR1 is KGHDR, CDR2 SFDVKD, per germline. Trimming shortened V by 2 bases and J by 3 bases, and 12 bases separated the two germline ends. CDR3 length equals 15 residues. CDR3 in DNA: TGTGCCACCAGTGATTATGGGACATCGGACACTGAAGCTTTCTTT. Protein: CATSDYGTSDTEAFF.

The rearrangement links TRBV28 to TRBJ2-7; D gene ambiguous. Germline CDR1 MDHEN, CDR2 SYDVKM. The CDR3 is 13 amino acids. The V and J ends lost 5 bases and 2 bases respectively, with 10 bases between them. The CDR3 protein is CASSVGRTYEQYF. The CDR3 DNA reads TGTGCCAGCAGTGTGGGCAGAACCTACGAGCAGTACTTC.

This clonotype has only a few counts. This chain joins TRBV2 and TRBJ2-7; TRBD1 is a possible D gene (6 bases). Trimming left V 7 bases short and J 2 bases short, with 12 bases between. In germline, CDR1 is SNHLY, CDR2 FYNNEI. The CDR3 loop spans 13 amino acids. The CDR3 DNA follows: TGTGCCAGCACGACGACAGGTACCTACGAGCAGTACTTC. Translation gives CASTTTGTYEQYF.

The rearrangement joins TRBV7-2 to TRBJ1-5; D uncertain. Trimming took 5 bases from V and 4 from J, leaving 9 bases between them. Looked up from germline, CDR1 is SGHTA and CDR2 is FQGNSA. The CDR3 has 13 residues. The CDR3 sequence is CASSAGSNQPQHF. The CDR3, as DNA: TGTGCCAGCAGCGCCGGGTCAAATCAGCCCCAGCATTTT.